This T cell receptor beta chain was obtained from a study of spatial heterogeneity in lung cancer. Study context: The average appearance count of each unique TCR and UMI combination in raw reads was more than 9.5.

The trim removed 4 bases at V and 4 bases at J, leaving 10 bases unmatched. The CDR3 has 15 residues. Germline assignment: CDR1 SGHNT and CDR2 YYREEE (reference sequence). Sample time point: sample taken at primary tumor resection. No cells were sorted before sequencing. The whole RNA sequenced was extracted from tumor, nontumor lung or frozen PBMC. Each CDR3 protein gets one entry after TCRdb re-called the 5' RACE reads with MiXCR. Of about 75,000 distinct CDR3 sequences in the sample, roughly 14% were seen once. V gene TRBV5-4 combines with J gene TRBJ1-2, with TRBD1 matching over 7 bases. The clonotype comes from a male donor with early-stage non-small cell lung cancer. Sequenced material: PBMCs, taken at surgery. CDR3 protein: CASSTATGMSYGYTF. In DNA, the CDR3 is TGTGCCAGCAGCACGGCGACAGGGATGAGCTATGGCTACACCTTC. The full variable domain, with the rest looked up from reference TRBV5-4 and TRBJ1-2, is ETGVTQSPTHLIKTRGQQVTLRCSSQSGHNTVSWYQQALGQGPQFIFQYYREEENGRGNFPPRFSGLQFPNYSSELNVNALELDDSALYLCASSTATGMSYGYTFGSGTRLTVV.